A selection of T cell receptor beta chains follows, all from one sample in a study of T cells in Graves' hyperthyroidism and ophthalmopathy. TCRdb fed the multiplex PCR reads into MiXCR, producing one record per CDR3 protein. The table has 390,000 or so distinct CDR3 sequences, approximately 15% seen once. The sequencing sample was made of blood. The receptors stem from a young man with Graves' ophthalmopathy. Each CDR3 is given without its conserved first and last residue. For some rows the clone size is stated as once, few or many, or as a class when expanded; others skip it.

V,size,J,CDR3
TRBV7-9,once,TRBJ1-3,ASSPGEGVVD
TRBV12-5,few,TRBJ2-2,ASGGGGELF
TRBV6-4,few,TRBJ1-4,ATAHKEDNEKLF
TRBV14,many,TRBJ2-1,ASRERGPYNEQF
TRBV5-6,few,TRBJ2-6,ASSLSGIINGANVLT
TRBV19,many,TRBJ1-1,ASSIGDGLMNTEAF
TRBV4-1,.,TRBJ2-3,ASSRPLADSRDTQY
TRBV12-5,many,TRBJ2-5,ASASGQGLETQY
TRBV18,many,TRBJ2-3,ASSPPREGRDTQY
TRBV3-1,many,TRBJ2-7,ASSQKSGNPYEQY
TRBV12-3/TRBV12-4,once,TRBJ1-5,ASSLLPGGRQPQH
TRBV7-2,.,TRBJ2-2,ASSGDNYGEPF
TRBV11-2,.,TRBJ2-3,ASSLDRDSTDTQY
TRBV20-1,many,TRBJ1-5,SARELGRRDLPDYSNQPQH
TRBV3-1,many,TRBJ2-3,ASSQNAGTADTQY
TRBV6-1,many,TRBJ2-5,ASRMDHSRQETQY
TRBV11-3,.,TRBJ2-5,ASSSTSGRVETQY
TRBV20-1,many,TRBJ2-7,SASGTGIFEQY
TRBV2,many,TRBJ1-2,ASSLQTNYGYT
TRBV6-5,few,TRBJ2-7,ASSYFSGDDEQY
TRBV4-2,.,TRBJ2-1,ASSQDPLAGAASYNEQS
TRBV2,many,TRBJ2-5,ASGGEETQY
TRBV27,few,TRBJ1-2,TSRPLERYGYT